This passage covers 22 T cell receptor beta chains from one sample sequenced in a study of cytomegalovirus exposure and HLA in healthy donors (dated by TCRdb to 2017 to 2019). Library creation used the immunoSEQ multiplex PCR assay. For the multiplex PCR, a mixture combining 60 forward primers for TCR Vbeta segments and 13 reverse primers for TCR Jbeta segments was used. Sourced from immuneACCESS, this table was stored by TCRdb with only in-frame sequences that have V and J called. A share of the clones is absent; for the studies checked, an unresolved V gene accounts for under half, and the remainder has no known explanation. Within this sample are over 150,000 clones, with about 83% of them counted one time only. The top ten constitute 0.65% to 0.9% of the sample. Sequenced sample: PBMCs. The receptor source for this set is a woman aged 25 to 39 in good health and CMV-seronegative.

V usage is TRBV7-2 and J usage is TRBJ1-1; D possibly corresponds to TRBD1 (5 bases). V shed 1 base and J shed 6 bases, with 15 bases lying between them. This CDR3 contains 15 residues. Germline values: CDR1 SGHTA, CDR2 FQGNSA. CDR3 residues: CASSLGPQVTAEAFF. The CDR3 bases are TGTGCCAGCAGCTTAGGGCCACAGGTTACCGCTGAAGCTTTCTTT.

V and J are TRBV2 and TRBJ2-5; 7 positions match TRBD1. This CDR3 region has 14 residues. Losses at the gene ends were 6 bases for V and 0 bases for J; bases not matched to a gene: 4. Germline CDR1 reads SNHLY; CDR2 reads FYNNEI. The CDR3 loop is CASRVGQYQETQYF. Written as DNA, the CDR3 is TGTGCCAGCAGGGTGGGACAGTACCAAGAGACCCAGTACTTC.

This clone showed up just once. This chain links TRBV6-5 with TRBJ1-2; D uncertain. Germline lookup yields CDR1 MNHEY and CDR2 SVGAGI. V was shortened by 2 bases and J by 8 bases, with 12 bases between the two germline ends. The CDR3 runs to 13 residues. CDR3 loop: CASSYGDLAGYTF. As DNA, the CDR3 is TGTGCCAGCAGTTACGGAGACCTCGCAGGCTACACCTTC.

The CDR3 DNA reads TGTGCCAGCTCCCCGCAGGCGGGAGTTTCCTACGAGCAGTACTTC. Encoded protein: CASSPQAGVSYEQYF. The chain is built from TRBV2 and TRBJ2-5; 7 bases align to TRBD2. The closer fit of TRBJ2-7 to the DNA end suggests the J call may be wrong. Germline lookup yields CDR1 SNHLY and CDR2 FYNNEI. The CDR3 extends over 15 amino acids.

This clone was recorded a few times. The chain carries TRBV7-2 and TRBJ1-5; D is ambiguous. V was trimmed by 3 bases and J by 1 base, leaving 4 bases between them. The germline gives CDR1 SGHTA, CDR2 FQGNSA. This CDR3 has 13 residues. The CDR3 loop reads CASSFQSNQPQHF. The CDR3 region has the DNA TGTGCCAGCAGCTTCCAGAGCAATCAGCCCCAGCATTTT.

The chain joins TRBV30 to TRBJ2-2, with 7 positions matching TRBD1. Losses at the gene ends were 0 bases for V and 2 bases for J; bases not matched to a gene: 6. This CDR3 is built from 16 residues. Germline-derived CDR1 and CDR2 are GTSNPN and SVGIG (reference sequence). The CDR3 bases are TGTGCCTGGAGTGTAAAAGGGACAGTAAACACCGGGGAGCTGTTTTTT. Protein product: CAWSVKGTVNTGELFF.

This chain joins TRBV10-1 and TRBJ2-1; 10 positions match TRBD2. V lost 5 bases and J lost 1; bases outside the gene matches: 2. The CDR3 spans 15 residues. Germline-derived CDR1 and CDR2 are WNHNN and SYGVQD (reference sequence). CDR3 protein: CASSSGRGSYNEQFF. The CDR3 DNA is TGCGCCAGCAGTAGCGGGAGGGGATCCTACAATGAGCAGTTCTTC.

This chain links TRBV9 with TRBJ1-2; TRBD1 matches 11 bases. V shed 4 bases, J shed 4 bases, and the junction held 6 bases outside the gene matches. The CDR3 extends over 15 amino acids. CDR1 is SGDLS, CDR2 YYNGEE, per germline. The CDR3 nucleotides read TGTGCCAGCAGCAACCCGGGACAGGGGGTCTATGGCTACACCTTC. Its translation: CASSNPGQGVYGYTF.

The chain links TRBV5-1 to TRBJ1-2, with 7 positions matching TRBD1. In germline, CDR1 is SGHRS, CDR2 YFSETQ. This CDR3 is built from 13 residues. Trimming removed 4 bases from V and 2 bases from J; junction bases left unmatched: 2. CDR3 in amino acids: CASSQGQNYGYTF. CDR3 sequence (DNA): TGCGCCAGCAGCCAGGGACAGAACTATGGCTACACCTTC.

The chain carries TRBV6-5 and TRBJ1-1; D might be TRBD1 (5 bases). V dropped 0 bases and J dropped 3 bases, with 14 bases sitting between them. Germline-derived CDR1 and CDR2 are MNHEY and SVGAGI. The CDR3 spans 16 residues. CDR3 sequence: CASSYSSQGWDTEAFF. The CDR3 DNA follows: TGTGCCAGCAGTTACTCGTCGCAGGGCTGGGACACTGAAGCTTTCTTT.

The chain has TRBV15 and TRBJ1-2, with D possibly being TRBD1 (5 bases). This CDR3 region has 15 residues. Trimming removed 0 bases at V and 4 bases at J, with 12 bases between. CDR1 is LNHNV and CDR2 is YYDKDF in the germline V gene (reference sequence). The CDR3 reads CATSRDLGAGYGYTF. The CDR3, as DNA: TGTGCCACCAGCAGAGATCTTGGGGCAGGCTATGGCTACACCTTC.

This clone was picked up a small number of times. The chain couples TRBV6-1 to TRBJ2-7; a possible D gene is TRBD1 (5 bases). Germline V gene data show CDR1 as MNHNS and CDR2 as SASEGT. V was pared by 6 bases and J by 0 bases, with 6 bases between. The CDR3 runs to 12 residues. The CDR3 nucleotides read TGTGCCAGCAGGGACACCTCCTACGAGCAGTACTTC. It translates to CASRDTSYEQYF.

The V and J genes are TRBV10-2 and TRBJ2-4; tentative D call: TRBD1 (6 bases). This CDR3 comprises 16 residues. The V and J ends lost 6 bases and 0 bases respectively, with 15 bases between them. CDR1 is WSHSY, CDR2 SAAADI, per germline. The DNA of the CDR3 is TGCGCCAGCAGCCCCGGACAGTTCTTAGCCAAAAACATTCAGTACTTC. This encodes CASSPGQFLAKNIQYF.

The chain carries TRBV2 and TRBJ2-1; D not resolved. V lost 8 bases and J 5 bases, leaving 4 bases between the germline ends. Germline values: CDR1 SNHLY, CDR2 FYNNEI. The CDR3 is 10 residues long. CDR3 nucleotides: TGTGCCAGCTCGGACAATGAGCAGTTCTTC. Protein: CASSDNEQFF.

This clone was recorded only once. The chain uses TRBV7-9 and TRBJ2-3; 8 bases are a match to TRBD2. J gave up 3 bases and V 2 bases, and 7 bases lay outside the gene matches. Germline assignment: CDR1 SEHNR and CDR2 FQNEAQ (reference sequence). This CDR3 spans 16 amino acids. The CDR3 DNA follows: TGTGCCAGCAGCTTATTCCGCCTAGCGGGTACAGATACGCAGTATTTT. It codes for CASSLFRLAGTDTQYF. Supplemented by reference TRBV7-9 and TRBJ2-3, the full variable domain reads DTGVSQNPRHKITKRGQNVTFRCDPISEHNRLYWYRQTLGQGPEFLTYFQNEAQLEKSRLLSDRFSAERPKGSFSTLEIQRTEQGDSAMYLCASSLFRLAGTDTQYFGPGTRLTVL.

The J gene is TRBJ2-2, the V gene TRBV6-5; D might be TRBD2 (6 bases). V dropped 6 bases and J dropped 5 bases, with 10 bases sitting between them. The CDR3 is 13 residues long. Germline V lookup: CDR1 MNHEY, CDR2 SVGAGI. The CDR3 here is CASSGGTTGELFF. CDR3 nucleotides: TGTGCCAGCAGCGGCGGGACTACCGGGGAGCTGTTTTTT.

The J gene is TRBJ2-5, the V gene TRBV19; D is possibly TRBD1 (5 bases). The length of the CDR3 is 15 residues. Per the germline V gene, CDR1 is LNHDA and CDR2 is SQIVND (reference sequence). V lost 5 bases and J lost 7, with 20 bases in between. CDR3 protein: CASSPMGQFGSTQYF. In DNA form, the CDR3 reads TGTGCCAGTAGTCCTATGGGGCAGTTTGGGTCGACCCAGTACTTC. Full variable domain (missing parts from reference TRBV19 and TRBJ2-5): DGGITQSPKYLFRKEGQNVTLSCEQNLNHDAMYWYRQDPGQGLRLIYYSQIVNDFQKGDIAEGYSVSREKKESFPLTVTSAQKNPTAFYLCASSPMGQFGSTQYFGPGTRLLVL.

The genes are TRBV19 and TRBJ2-7, with 11 bases that match TRBD2. Germline CDR1 and CDR2: LNHDA and SQIVND (reference sequence). This CDR3 region has 14 residues. After removal of 8 bases from V and 6 bases from J, the junction contained 9 bases not matched to a gene. CDR3 protein: CASGTSGFSGEQYF. The CDR3 DNA reads as TGTGCCAGTGGGACTAGCGGCTTCTCGGGCGAGCAGTACTTC.

The gene calls are TRBV7-9 and TRBJ2-1; TRBD1 matches at 8 bases. Germline assignment: CDR1 SEHNR and CDR2 FQNEAQ (reference sequence). V dropped 1 base and J dropped 6; count of bases not matched to a gene: 5. This CDR3 contains 15 residues. This chain's CDR3 is CASSLDRGSVNEQFF. DNA for the CDR3: TGTGCCAGCAGCTTAGACAGGGGGAGCGTCAATGAGCAGTTCTTC. Together with reference TRBV7-9 and TRBJ2-1, the CDR3 gives the full variable domain: DTGVSQNPRHKITKRGQNVTFRCDPISEHNRLYWYRQTLGQGPEFLTYFQNEAQLEKSRLLSDRFSAERPKGSFSTLEIQRTEQGDSAMYLCASSLDRGSVNEQFFGPGTRLTVL.

The rearrangement uses TRBV27 and TRBJ2-3, with D possibly being TRBD2 (5 bases). Germline V gene sequence: CDR1 MNHEY, CDR2 SMNVEV (reference sequence). V lost 6 bases and J lost 3, with 13 bases in between. The CDR3 is made up of 14 amino acids. The CDR3 loop reads CASRRRRETDTQYF. CDR3 DNA: TGTGCCAGCAGACGAAGACGGGAAACAGATACGCAGTATTTT.

Here the CDR3 reads CASGFGVTEAFF. The CDR3 coding sequence is TGTGCTAGTGGTTTCGGGGTAACTGAAGCTTTCTTT. The J gene is TRBJ1-1, the V gene TRBV12-5, with D hard to call. V was trimmed by 3 bases and J by 5 bases, leaving 7 bases between them. The germline V gene has CDR1 LGHNT and CDR2 FRNRAP. CDR3 length: 12 residues.

The chain combines TRBV5-1 with TRBJ1-6; 7 nucleotides match TRBD1. Germline V gene data show CDR1 as SGHRS and CDR2 as YFSETQ. The trim removed 4 bases at V and 5 bases at J, leaving 6 bases unmatched. The CDR3 has 15 residues. This chain's CDR3 is CASSGGTADNSPLHF. The CDR3 DNA follows: TGCGCCAGCAGCGGAGGGACAGCGGATAATTCACCCCTCCACTTT.